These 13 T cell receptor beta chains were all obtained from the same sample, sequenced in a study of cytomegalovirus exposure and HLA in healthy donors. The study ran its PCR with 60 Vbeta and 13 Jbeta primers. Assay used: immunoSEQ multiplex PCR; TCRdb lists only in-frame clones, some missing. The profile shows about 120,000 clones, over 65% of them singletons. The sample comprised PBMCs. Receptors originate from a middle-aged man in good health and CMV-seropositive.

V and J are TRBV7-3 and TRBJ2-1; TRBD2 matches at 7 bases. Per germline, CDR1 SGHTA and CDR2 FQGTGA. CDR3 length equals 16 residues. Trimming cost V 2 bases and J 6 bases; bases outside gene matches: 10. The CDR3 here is CASSLLPGGRGNEQFF. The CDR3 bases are TGTGCCAGCAGCTTATTGCCAGGAGGGAGGGGCAATGAGCAGTTCTTC.

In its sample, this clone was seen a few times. CDR3 protein: CASRPPMPGTGGGYTF. The CDR3 DNA reads as TGTGCCAGCAGACCCCCTATGCCCGGGACAGGGGGAGGCTACACCTTC. This rearrangement joins TRBV27 to TRBJ1-2; 11 nucleotides line up with TRBD1. V was pared by 6 bases and J by 8 bases, with 14 bases of the junction left unmatched. This CDR3 has 16 amino acids. CDR1 MNHEY and CDR2 SMNVEV come from the germline V gene (reference sequence).

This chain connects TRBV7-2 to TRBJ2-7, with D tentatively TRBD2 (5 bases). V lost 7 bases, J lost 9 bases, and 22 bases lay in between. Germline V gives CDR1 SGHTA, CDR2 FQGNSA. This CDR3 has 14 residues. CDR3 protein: CASNPGLSQARQYF. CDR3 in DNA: TGTGCCAGCAACCCCGGACTTTCCCAAGCCCGGCAGTACTTC.

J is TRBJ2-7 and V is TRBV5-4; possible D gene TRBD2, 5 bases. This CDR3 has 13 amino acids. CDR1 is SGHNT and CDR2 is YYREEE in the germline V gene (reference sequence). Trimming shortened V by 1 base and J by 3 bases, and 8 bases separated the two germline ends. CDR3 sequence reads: CASSLSAGYEQYF. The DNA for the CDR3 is TGTGCCAGCAGCTTGTCGGCGGGCTACGAGCAGTACTTC. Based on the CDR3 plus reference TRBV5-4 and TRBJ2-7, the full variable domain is ETGVTQSPTHLIKTRGQQVTLRCSSQSGHNTVSWYQQALGQGPQFIFQYYREEENGRGNFPPRFSGLQFPNYSSELNVNALELDDSALYLCASSLSAGYEQYFGPGTRLTVT.

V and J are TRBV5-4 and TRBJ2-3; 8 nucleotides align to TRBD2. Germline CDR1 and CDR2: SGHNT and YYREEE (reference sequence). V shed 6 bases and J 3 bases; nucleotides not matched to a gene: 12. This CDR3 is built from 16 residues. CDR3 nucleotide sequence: TGTGCCAGCACTCCTGGAAAGACGGGGGGGACAGATACGCAGTATTTT. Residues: CASTPGKTGGTDTQYF.

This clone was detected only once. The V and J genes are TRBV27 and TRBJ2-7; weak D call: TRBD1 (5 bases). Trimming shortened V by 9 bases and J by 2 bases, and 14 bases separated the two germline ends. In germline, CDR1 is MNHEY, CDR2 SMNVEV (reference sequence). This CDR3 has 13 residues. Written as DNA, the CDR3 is TGTGCCAGTAGGTTCGACAGAACCTACGAGCAGTACTTC. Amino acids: CASRFDRTYEQYF.

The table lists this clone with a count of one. The CDR3 protein is CASSVGTGYGNQPQHF. The CDR3 region has the DNA TGTGCCAGCAGCGTAGGGACAGGGTACGGCAATCAGCCCCAGCATTTT. V is TRBV9 and J is TRBJ1-5; 8 bases map to TRBD1. Germline V lookup: CDR1 SGDLS, CDR2 YYNGEE. The CDR3 loop spans 16 amino acids. J lost 2 bases, V lost 0 bases, and 4 bases had no gene match.

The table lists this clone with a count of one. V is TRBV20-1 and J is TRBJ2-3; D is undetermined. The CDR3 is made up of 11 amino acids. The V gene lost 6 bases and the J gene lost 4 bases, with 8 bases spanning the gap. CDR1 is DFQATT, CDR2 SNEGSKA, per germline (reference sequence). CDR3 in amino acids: CSAHFSDTQYF. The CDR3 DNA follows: TGCAGTGCCCACTTCTCAGATACGCAGTATTTT.

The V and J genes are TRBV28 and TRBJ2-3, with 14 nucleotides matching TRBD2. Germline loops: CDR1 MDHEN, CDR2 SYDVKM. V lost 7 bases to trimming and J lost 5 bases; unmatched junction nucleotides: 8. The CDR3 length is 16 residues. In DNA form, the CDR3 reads TGTGCCAGCATTCTGACCGGACTAGCGGGAGGAGATACGCAGTATTTT. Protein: CASILTGLAGGDTQYF.

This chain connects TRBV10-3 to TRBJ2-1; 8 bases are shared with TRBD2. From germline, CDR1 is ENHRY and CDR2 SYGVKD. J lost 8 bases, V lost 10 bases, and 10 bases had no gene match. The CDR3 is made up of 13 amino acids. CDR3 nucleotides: TGTGCCACCACTAGCGGTAAGGGGGATGAGCAGTTCTTC. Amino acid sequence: CATTSGKGDEQFF.

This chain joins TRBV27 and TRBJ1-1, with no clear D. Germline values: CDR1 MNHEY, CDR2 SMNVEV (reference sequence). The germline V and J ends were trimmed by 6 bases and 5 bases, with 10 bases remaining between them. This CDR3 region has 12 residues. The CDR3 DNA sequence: TGTGCCAGCAGGTCCGGCAGGACTGAAGCTTTCTTT. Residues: CASRSGRTEAFF.

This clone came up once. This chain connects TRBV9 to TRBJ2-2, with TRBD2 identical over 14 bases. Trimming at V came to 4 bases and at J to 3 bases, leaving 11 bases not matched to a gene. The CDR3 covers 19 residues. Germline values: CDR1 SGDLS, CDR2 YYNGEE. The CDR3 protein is CASSHSGTSGSTDTGELFF. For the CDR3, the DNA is TGTGCCAGCAGCCACTCCGGGACTAGCGGGAGTACGGACACCGGGGAGCTGTTTTTT.

The CDR3 reads CASSYGDSEAFF. CDR3 sequence (DNA): TGTGCCAGCAGCTATGGGGACAGTGAAGCTTTCTTT. J is TRBJ1-1 and V is TRBV7-9; 7 bases fit TRBD1. The CDR3 has 12 amino acids. Germline CDR1 reads SEHNR; CDR2 reads FQNEAQ (reference sequence). Unmatched junction bases numbered 3, after V lost 4 bases and J lost 7 bases.